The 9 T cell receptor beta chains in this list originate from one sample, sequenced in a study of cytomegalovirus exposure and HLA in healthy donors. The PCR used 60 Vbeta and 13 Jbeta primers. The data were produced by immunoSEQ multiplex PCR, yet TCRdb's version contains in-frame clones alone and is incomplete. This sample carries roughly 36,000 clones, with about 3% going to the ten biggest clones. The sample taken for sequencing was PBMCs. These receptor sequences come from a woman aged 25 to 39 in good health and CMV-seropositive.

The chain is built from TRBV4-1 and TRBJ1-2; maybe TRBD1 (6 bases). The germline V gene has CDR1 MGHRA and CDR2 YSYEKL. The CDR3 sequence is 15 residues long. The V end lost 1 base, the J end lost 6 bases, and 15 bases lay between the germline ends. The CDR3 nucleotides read TGCGCCAGCAGCCAAGGTAGGACAGACTTTGATGGCTACACCTTC. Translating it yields CASSQGRTDFDGYTF.

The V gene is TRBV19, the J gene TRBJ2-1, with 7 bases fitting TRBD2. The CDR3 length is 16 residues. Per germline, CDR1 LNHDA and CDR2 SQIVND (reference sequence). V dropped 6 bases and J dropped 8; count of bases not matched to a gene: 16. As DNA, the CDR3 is TGTGCCAGTAGCGGCGGGCGAGCGGGGAACAGCTATGAGCAGTTCTTC. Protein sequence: CASSGGRAGNSYEQFF.

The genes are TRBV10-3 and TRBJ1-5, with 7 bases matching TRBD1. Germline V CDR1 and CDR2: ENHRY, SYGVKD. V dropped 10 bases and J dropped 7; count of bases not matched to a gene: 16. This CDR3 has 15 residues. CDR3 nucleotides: TGTGCCACCAGGGGGGGGCAGGGTAATCAGCAGCCCCAGCATTTT. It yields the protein CATRGGQGNQQPQHF.

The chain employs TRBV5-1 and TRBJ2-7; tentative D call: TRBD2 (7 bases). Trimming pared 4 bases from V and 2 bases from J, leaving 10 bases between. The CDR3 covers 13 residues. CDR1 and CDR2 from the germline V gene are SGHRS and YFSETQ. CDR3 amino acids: CASSGGGPYEQYF. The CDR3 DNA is TGCGCCAGCAGCGGGGGGGGCCCCTACGAGCAGTACTTC. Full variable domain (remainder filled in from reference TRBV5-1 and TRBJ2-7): KAGVTQTPRYLIKTRGQQVTLSCSPISGHRSVSWYQQTPGQGLQFLFEYFSETQRNKGNFPGRFSGRQFSNSRSEMNVSTLELGDSALYLCASSGGGPYEQYFGPGTRLTVT.

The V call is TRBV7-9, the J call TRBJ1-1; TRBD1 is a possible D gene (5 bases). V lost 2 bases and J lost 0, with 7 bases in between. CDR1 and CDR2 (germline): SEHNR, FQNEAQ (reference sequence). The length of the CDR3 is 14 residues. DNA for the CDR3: TGTGCCAGCAGCTTAAAACAGGTGAACACTGAAGCTTTCTTT. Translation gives CASSLKQVNTEAFF. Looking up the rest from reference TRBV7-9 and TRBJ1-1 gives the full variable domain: DTGVSQNPRHKITKRGQNVTFRCDPISEHNRLYWYRQTLGQGPEFLTYFQNEAQLEKSRLLSDRFSAERPKGSFSTLEIQRTEQGDSAMYLCASSLKQVNTEAFFGQGTRLTVV.

The CDR3 loop reads CASRILAGVSTDTQYF. As DNA, the CDR3 is TGTGCCAGCCGGATACTAGCGGGAGTAAGCACAGATACGCAGTATTTT. This sequence joins TRBV2 and TRBJ2-3; 11 nucleotides match TRBD2. The CDR3 totals 16 residues. V trimming: 8 bases; J trimming: 0 bases; junction bases outside the gene matches: 7. Germline-derived CDR1 and CDR2 are SNHLY and FYNNEI.

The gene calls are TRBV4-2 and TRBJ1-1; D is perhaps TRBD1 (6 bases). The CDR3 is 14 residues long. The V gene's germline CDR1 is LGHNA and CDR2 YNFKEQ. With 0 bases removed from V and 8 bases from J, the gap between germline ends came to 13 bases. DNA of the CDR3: TGTGCCAGCAGCCAAGATCCCCAACAGGGAGAAGCTTTCTTT. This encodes CASSQDPQQGEAFF.

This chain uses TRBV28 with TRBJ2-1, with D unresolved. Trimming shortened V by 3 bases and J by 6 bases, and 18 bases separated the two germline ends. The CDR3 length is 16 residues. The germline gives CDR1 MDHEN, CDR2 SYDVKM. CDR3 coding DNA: TGTGCCAGCAGTTTTTTAGTGAGATTAGGCGGCAATGAGCAGTTCTTC. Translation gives CASSFLVRLGGNEQFF.

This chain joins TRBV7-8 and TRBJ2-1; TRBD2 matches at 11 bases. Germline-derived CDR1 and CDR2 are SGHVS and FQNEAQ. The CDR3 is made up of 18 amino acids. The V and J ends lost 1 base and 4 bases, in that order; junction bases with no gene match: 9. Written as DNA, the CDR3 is TGTGCCAGCAGCTTAGTTCGTTATAGGACTAGCGGGTACAATGAGCAGTTCTTC. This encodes CASSLVRYRTSGYNEQFF.